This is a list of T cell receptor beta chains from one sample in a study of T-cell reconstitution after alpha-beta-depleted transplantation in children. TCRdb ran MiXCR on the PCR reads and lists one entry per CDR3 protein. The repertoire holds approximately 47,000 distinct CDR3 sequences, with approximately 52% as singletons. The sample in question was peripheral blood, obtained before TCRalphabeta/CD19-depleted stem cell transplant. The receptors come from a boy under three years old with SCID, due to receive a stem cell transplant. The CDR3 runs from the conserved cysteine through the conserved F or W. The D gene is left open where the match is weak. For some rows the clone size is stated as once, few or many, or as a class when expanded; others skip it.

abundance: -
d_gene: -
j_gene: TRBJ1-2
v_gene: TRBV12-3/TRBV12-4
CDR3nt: TGTGCCAGCAGTTGGACGGTCTCTAACTATGGCTACACCTTC
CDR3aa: CASSWTVSNYGYTF

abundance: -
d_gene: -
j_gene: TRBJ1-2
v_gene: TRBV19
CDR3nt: TGTGCCAGTAGCCTACCGGGTGCTTTCTATGGCTACACCTTC
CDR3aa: CASSLPGAFYGYTF

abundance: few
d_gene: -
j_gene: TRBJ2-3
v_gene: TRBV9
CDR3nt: TGTGCCAGCAGCCCCCTAGGTGCGGGGGCCGGCACAGATACGCAGTATTTT
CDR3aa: CASSPLGAGAGTDTQYF

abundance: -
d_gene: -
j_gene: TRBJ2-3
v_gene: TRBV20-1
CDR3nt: TGCAGTGCTCGGGACCCCGGAGCAGATACGCAGTATTTT
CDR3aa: CSARDPGADTQYF

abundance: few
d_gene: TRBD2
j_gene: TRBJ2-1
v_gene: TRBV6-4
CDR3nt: TGTGCCAGCAGTGGGGGGACTAGCGGGGGGGCCAATGAGCAGTTCTTC
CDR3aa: CASSGGTSGGANEQFF

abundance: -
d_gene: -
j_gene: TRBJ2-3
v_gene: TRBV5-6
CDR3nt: TGTGCCAGCAGCTTTCTGACAGGGAGGCCCGATACGCAGTATTTT
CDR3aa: CASSFLTGRPDTQYF

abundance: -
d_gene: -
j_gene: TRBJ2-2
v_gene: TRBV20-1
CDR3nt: TGCAGTGCTAGCGGGGGGCCCGCCGGGGAGCTGTTTTTT
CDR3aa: CSASGGPAGELFF

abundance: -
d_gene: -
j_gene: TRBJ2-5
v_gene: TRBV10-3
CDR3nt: TGTGCCATCAGTGAGTCAACCAAGTACCAAGAGACCCAGTACTTC
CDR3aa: CAISESTKYQETQYF

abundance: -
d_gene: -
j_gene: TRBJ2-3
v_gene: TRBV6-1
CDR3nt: TGTGCCAGCAGTGAACCAGCAATAAAGGCAGATACGCAGTATTTT
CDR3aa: CASSEPAIKADTQYF

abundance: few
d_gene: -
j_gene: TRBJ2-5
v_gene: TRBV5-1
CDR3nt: TGCGCCAGCAGCGGGGGAAGTGGGAAAGAGACCCAGTACTTC
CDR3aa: CASSGGSGKETQYF

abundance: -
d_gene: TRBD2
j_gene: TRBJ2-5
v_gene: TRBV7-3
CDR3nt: TGTGCCAGCAGTCAGGCCGGGGGGGTCGAGACCCAGTACTTC
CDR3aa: CASSQAGGVETQYF

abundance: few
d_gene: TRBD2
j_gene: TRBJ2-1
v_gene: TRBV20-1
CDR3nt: TGCAGTGCTCCCGGACTAGCGGGGGGCCGGGGGGAGCAGTTCTTC
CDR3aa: CSAPGLAGGRGEQFF

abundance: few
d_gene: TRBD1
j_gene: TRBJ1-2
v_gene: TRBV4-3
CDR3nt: TGCGCCAGCAGCCAAGTGGGCCTGAGGGGGCATGGCTACACCTTC
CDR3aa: CASSQVGLRGHGYTF

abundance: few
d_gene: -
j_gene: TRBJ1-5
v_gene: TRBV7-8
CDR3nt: TGTGCCAGCAGCTTAGGATACACAGGGCCCAATCAGCCCCAGCATTTT
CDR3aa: CASSLGYTGPNQPQHF

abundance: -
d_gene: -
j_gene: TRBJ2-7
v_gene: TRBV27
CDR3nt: TGTGCCAGCAGGCCCGGGACACAGGGCTCCTACGAGCAGTACTTC
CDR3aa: CASRPGTQGSYEQYF

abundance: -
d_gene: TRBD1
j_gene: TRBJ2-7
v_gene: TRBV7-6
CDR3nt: TGTGCCAGCAGCTTTCGACCGGACAGGGGGCGGGAGCAGTACTTC
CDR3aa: CASSFRPDRGREQYF

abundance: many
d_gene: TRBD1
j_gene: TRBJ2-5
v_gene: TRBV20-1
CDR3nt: TGCAGTGCCCCTGACAGGGGGGGAAAGACCCAGTACTTC
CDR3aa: CSAPDRGGKTQYF

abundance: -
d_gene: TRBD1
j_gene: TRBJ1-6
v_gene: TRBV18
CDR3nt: TGTGCCAGCTCACAGGGGACAGGGAATTCACCCCTCCACTTT
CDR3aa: CASSQGTGNSPLHF

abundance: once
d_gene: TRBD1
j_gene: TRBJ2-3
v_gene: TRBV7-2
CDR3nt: TGTGCCAGCAGCAGGGGGCCAGATACGCAGTATTTT
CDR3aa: CASSRGPDTQYF

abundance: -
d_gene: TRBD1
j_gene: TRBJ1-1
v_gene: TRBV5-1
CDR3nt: TGCGCCAGCAGCTCCGGACAGGGGAGCACTGAAGCTTTCTTT
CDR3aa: CASSSGQGSTEAFF

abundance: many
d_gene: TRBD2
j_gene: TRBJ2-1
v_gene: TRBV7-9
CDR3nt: TGTGCCAGCAGCCCTACTAGCGGGGGGTCAGCCCGCGAGCAGTTCTTC
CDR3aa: CASSPTSGGSAREQFF

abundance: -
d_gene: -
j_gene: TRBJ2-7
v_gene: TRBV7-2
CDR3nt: TGTGCCAGCTCCGAGGGGGGGTGGGGGGTCTACGAGCAGTACTTC
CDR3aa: CASSEGGWGVYEQYF

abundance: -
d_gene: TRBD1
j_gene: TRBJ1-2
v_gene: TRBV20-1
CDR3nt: TGCAGTGCCTCGACAGGGGGCTATGGCTACACCTTC
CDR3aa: CSASTGGYGYTF

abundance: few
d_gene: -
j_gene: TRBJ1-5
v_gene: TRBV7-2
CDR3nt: TGTGCCAGCAGCTTAGTGGAGGGAGGCAATCAGCCCCAGCATTTT
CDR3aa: CASSLVEGGNQPQHF

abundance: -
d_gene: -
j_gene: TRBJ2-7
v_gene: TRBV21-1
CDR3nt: TGTGCCAGCAGCAAAGATTGGGGCCACGAGCAGTCCTTC
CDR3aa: CASSKDWGHEQSF

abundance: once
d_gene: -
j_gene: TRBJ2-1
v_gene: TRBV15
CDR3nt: TGTGCCACCAGCTCCCGTCATGAGCAGTTCTTC
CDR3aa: CATSSRHEQFF

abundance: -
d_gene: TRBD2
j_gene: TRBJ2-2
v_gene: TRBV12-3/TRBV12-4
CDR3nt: TGTGCCAGCAGTCCAACTAGCGGGTTCACCGGGGAGCTGTTTTTT
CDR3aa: CASSPTSGFTGELFF

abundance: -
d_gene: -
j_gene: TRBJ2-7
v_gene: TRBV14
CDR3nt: TGTGCCAGCAGCCATCAGACATTGACACTTCGAAGTAGCGAGCAGTACTTC
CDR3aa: CASSHQTLTLRSSEQYF

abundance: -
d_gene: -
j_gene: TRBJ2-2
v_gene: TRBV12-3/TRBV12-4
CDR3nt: TGTGCCAGCAGTTCCGGGACTTTGAACACCGGGGAGCTGTTTTTT
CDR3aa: CASSSGTLNTGELFF

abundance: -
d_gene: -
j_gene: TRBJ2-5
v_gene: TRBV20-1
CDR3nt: TGCAGTGCTCTCCCTGCCCAAGAGACCCAGTACTTC
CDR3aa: CSALPAQETQYF

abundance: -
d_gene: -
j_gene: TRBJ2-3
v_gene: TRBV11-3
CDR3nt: TGTGCCAGCAGTGGGGGGAGGACAGATACGCAGTATTTT
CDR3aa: CASSGGRTDTQYF

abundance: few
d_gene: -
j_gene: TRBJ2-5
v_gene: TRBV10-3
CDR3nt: TGTGCCATCAGTGAGGCCAATCGGATGGAGACCCAGTACTTC
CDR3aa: CAISEANRMETQYF

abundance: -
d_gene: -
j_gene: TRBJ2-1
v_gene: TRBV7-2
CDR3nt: TGTGCCAGCAGCCAAACCGGGACTCTCCAGTTCTTC
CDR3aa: CASSQTGTLQFF

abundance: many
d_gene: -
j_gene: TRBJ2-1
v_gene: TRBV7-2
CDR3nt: TGTGCCAGCAGCCCCGGACTCAGCTCCTACAATGAGCAGTTCTTC
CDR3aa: CASSPGLSSYNEQFF

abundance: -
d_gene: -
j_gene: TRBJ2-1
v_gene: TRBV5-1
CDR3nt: TGCGCCAGCAGCGCCCGGATCGGCGTCAACAATGAGCAGTTCTTC
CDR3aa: CASSARIGVNNEQFF

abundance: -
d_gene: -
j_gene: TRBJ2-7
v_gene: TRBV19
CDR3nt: TGTGCCAGTAGTTTTTCCTCGGAGGGTTCCTACGAGCAGTACTTC
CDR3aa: CASSFSSEGSYEQYF

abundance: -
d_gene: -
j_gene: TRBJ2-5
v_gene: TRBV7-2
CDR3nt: TGTGCCAGCAGCTTACGACGGGAGACCCAGTACTTC
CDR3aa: CASSLRRETQYF

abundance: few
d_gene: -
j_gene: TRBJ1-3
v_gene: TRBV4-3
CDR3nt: TGCGCCAGCAGCCAAGACTCAACAGGAAGCTCTGGAAACACCATATATTTT
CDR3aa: CASSQDSTGSSGNTIYF